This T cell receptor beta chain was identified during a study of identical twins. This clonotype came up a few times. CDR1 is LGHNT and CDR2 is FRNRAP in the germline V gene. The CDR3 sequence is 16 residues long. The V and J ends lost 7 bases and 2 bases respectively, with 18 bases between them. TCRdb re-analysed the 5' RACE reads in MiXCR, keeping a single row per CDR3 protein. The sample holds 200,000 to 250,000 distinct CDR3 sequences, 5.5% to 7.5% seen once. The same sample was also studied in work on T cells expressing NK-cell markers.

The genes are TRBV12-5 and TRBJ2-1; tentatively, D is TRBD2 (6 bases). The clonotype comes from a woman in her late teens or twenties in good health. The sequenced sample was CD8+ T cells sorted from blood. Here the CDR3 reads CASAWRRDSTYNEQFF. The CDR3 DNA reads TGTGCTAGTGCCTGGCGGAGGGACTCGACCTACAATGAGCAGTTCTTC.